This T cell receptor beta chain derives from a study of control samples from healthy donors and cancer patients. The table came from immunoSEQ multiplex PCR; TCRdb's copy has only in-frame clones and leaves some out. Altogether more than 20,000 clones are present, 83% being singletons, with the ten largest covering roughly 27%. The V gene lost 5 bases and the J gene lost 0 bases, with 9 bases spanning the gap. The CDR3 runs to 14 residues. Germline V lookup: CDR1 LNHNV, CDR2 YYDKDF (reference sequence). The sequenced sample consisted of PBMCs. This chain connects TRBV15 to TRBJ2-3, with D maybe TRBD2 (6 bases). The clonotype comes from a man in his 60s with head and neck cancer. CDR3 in amino acids: CATSRGLSTDTQYF. The CDR3 nucleotides are TGTGCCACCAGCCGGGGACTTAGCACAGATACGCAGTATTTT.